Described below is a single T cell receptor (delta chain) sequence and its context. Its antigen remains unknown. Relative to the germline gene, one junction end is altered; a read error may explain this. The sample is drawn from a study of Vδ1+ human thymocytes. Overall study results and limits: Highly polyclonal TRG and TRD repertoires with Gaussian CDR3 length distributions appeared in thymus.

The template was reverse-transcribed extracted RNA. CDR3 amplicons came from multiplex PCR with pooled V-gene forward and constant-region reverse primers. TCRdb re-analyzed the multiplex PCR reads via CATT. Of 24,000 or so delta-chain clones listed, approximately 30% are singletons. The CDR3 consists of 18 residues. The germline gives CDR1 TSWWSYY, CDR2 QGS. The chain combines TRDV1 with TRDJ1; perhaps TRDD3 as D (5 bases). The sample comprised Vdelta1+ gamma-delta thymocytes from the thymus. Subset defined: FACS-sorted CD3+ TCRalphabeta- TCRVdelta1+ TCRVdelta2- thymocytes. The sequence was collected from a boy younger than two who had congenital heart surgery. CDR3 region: CAFGERVRLESSTDKLIF. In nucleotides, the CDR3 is TGTGCTTTTGGGGAACGGGTGAGACTGGAAAGCTCCACCGATAAACTCATCTTT.